What follows describes a single T cell receptor beta chain. In the study's own analysis: Using reference gene primer amplification, nucleated cell counts were estimated. Clones were sequenced by immunoSEQ multiplex PCR, and TCRdb holds only the in-frame ones, with some missing. Clone size and V and J calls were adopted from that table, with D and trimming inferred from the DNA. The data show about 220,000 clones, with 83% seen just once and approximately 3.8% held by the top ten. The entry originates in a study of blood T cell repertoires in COVID-19. The CDR3 covers 16 residues. Trimming shortened V by 4 bases and J by 3 bases, and 19 bases separated the two germline ends. The germline V gene has CDR1 SGHRS and CDR2 YFSETQ. Participants were aged 18 to 89 years from around 24 US areas.

Sequencing was performed on PBMCs or T cells enriched from blood (not recorded which). The sequence was obtained from a woman aged 40 to 49 who had been exposed to COVID-19. This rearrangement joins TRBV5-1 to TRBJ2-5, with a weak D call TRBD2 (5 bases). CDR3 in amino acids: CASSHWTGRAEETQYF. CDR3 bases: TGCGCCAGCAGCCATTGGACGGGGAGAGCCGAAGAGACCCAGTACTTC.